The clone carrying this T cell receptor beta chain was picked up a small number of times. As yet, its antigen is unknown. This entry belongs to a study of beta chain features in type 1 diabetes. This CDR3 spans 13 amino acids. V was cut by 7 bases and J by 5 bases, with 15 bases left in between. Germline assignment: CDR1 MNHNS and CDR2 SASEGT. Regarding the study as a whole: A closer apparent resemblance between naive, central memory and Treg TCRB repertoires was seen in patients than in healthy donors.

What was sequenced were expressed TCRB transcripts, since all of the isolated RNA had been reverse transcribed. Clones were read by immunoSEQ multiplex PCR, and TCRdb kept only the in-frame ones, dropping some. The sample comprises around 500,000 clones, about 32% of which are singletons, and about 0.06% rests with the top ten. The chain couples TRBV6-1 to TRBJ2-7; D is perhaps TRBD1 (6 bases). The material sequenced was naive CD4+ T cells from blood. This receptor was identified in a man between 18 and 29 years old in good health. CDR3: CASNLQGSHEQYF. The CDR3 nucleotides are TGTGCCAGCAACCTACAGGGTAGCCACGAGCAGTACTTC.